This T cell receptor (beta chain) was identified in a study of blood T cell repertoires in COVID-19. The wider study: Nucleic acid was either cDNA or gDNA, and it came from T cells, B-cell-depleted T cells, or PBMCs.

As processed by the authors: Nucleated cell counts were estimated from reference gene primer amplification. The protocol was immunoSEQ multiplex PCR, while the TCRdb copy is restricted to in-frame clones and leaves out a portion. That table furnishes V, J and clone size, whereas the DNA furnished D and trimming. This sample has about 43,000 clones, with nearly 85% found just once. Germline V gene data show CDR1 as LNHDA and CDR2 as SQIVND (reference sequence). CDR3 length: 17 amino acids. V lost 5 bases and J lost 1; bases outside the gene matches: 5. This receptor was obtained from a man at least 80 years old in a cohort sampled during active COVID-19. The chain recombines TRBV19 with TRBJ2-6; 10 bases are a match to TRBD1. The sequenced material came from peripheral blood. The CDR3 nucleotides are TGTGCCAGTAGTTCTCGGGACAGGGGATCTGGGGCCAACGTCCTGACTTTC. The encoded protein is CASSSRDRGSGANVLTF.